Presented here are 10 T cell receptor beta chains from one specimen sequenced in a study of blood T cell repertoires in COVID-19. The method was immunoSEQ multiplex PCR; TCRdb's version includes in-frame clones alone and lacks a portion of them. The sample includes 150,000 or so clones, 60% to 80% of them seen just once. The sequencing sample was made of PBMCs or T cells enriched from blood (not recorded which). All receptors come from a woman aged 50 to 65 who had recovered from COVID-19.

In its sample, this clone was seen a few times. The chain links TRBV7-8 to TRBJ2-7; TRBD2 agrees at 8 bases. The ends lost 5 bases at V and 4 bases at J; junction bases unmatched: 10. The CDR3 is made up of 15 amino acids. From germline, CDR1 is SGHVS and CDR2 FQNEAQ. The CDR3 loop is CASSLQQGGGYEQYF. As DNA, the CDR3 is TGTGCCAGCAGCCTACAACAGGGCGGGGGGTACGAGCAGTACTTC.

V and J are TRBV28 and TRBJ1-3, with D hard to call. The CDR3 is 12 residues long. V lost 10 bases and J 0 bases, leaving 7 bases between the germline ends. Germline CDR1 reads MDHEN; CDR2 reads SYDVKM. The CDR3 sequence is CAIQRSGNTIYF. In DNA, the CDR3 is TGTGCCATTCAGCGCTCTGGAAACACCATATATTTT.

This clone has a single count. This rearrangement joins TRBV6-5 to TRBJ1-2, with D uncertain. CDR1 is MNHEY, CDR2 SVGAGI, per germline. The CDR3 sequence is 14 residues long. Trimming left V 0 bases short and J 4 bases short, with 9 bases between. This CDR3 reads CASSYSTGLYGYTF. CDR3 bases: TGTGCCAGCAGTTACTCGACGGGTCTCTATGGCTACACCTTC.

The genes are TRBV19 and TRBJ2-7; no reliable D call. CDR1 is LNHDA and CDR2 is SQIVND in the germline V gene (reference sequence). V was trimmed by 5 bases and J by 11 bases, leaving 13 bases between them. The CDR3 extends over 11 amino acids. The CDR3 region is CASSSGPREYF. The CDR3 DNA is TGTGCCAGTAGTTCGGGTCCCCGTGAGTACTTC.

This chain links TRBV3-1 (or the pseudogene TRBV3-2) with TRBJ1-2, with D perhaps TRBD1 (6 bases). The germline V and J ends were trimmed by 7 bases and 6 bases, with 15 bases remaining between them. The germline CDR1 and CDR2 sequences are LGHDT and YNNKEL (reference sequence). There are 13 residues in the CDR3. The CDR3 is CASTGGLNHGYTF. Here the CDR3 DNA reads TGTGCCAGCACCGGGGGGCTTAATCATGGCTACACCTTC.

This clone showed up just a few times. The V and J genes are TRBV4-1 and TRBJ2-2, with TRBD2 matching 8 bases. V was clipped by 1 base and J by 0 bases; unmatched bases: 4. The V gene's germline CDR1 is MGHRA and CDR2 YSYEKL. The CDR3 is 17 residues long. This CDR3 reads CASSQAAGEANTGELFF. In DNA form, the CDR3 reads TGCGCCAGCAGCCAAGCAGCGGGGGAGGCGAACACCGGGGAGCTGTTTTTT.

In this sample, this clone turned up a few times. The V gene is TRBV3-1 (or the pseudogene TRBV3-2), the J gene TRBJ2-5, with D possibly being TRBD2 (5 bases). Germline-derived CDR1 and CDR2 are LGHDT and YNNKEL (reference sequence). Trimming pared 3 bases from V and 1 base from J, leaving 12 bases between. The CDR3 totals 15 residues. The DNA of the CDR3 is TGTGCCAGCAGCCATTTCCTCCGGGGCCAAGAGACCCAGTACTTC. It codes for CASSHFLRGQETQYF.

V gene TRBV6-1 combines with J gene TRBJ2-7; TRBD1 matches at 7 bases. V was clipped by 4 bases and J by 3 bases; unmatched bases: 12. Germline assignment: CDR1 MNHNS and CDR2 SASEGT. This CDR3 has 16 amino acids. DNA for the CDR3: TGTGCCAGCAGTGCACCTACCTTAGACAGGGTCTACGAGCAGTACTTC. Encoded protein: CASSAPTLDRVYEQYF.

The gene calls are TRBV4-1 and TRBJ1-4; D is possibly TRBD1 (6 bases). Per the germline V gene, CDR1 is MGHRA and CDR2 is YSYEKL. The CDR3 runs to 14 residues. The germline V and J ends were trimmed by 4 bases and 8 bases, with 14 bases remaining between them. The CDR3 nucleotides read TGCGCCAGCAGCCGTACAGGGTTCGCAGAAAAACTGTTTTTT. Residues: CASSRTGFAEKLFF.

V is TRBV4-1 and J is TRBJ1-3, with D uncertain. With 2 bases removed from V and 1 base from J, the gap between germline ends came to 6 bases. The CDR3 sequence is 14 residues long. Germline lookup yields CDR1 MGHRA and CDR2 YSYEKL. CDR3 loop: CASSQSGSGNTIYF. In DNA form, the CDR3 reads TGCGCCAGCAGCCAATCGGGGTCTGGAAACACCATATATTTT.